A selection of T cell receptor beta chains follows, all from one sample in a study of blood T cell repertoires in COVID-19. Sequenced by immunoSEQ multiplex PCR; TCRdb stores in-frame clones only, minus some. The sample comprises hundreds of thousands of clones, 83% of which are singletons, and about 2.5% rests with the top ten. What was sequenced was peripheral blood. These receptors all stem from a woman between 40 and 50 years old with active or convalescent COVID-19. Both conserved end residues are part of each CDR3. Size tells how often a clone was seen (once, few, many) or the class of an expanded clone, and some rows leave it out.

NA	TRBV6-2/TRBV6-3	TRBJ1-5	CASSYPSAGGWPQHF
NA	TRBV6-5	TRBJ1-2	CASSSTNGYTF
few	TRBV7-9	TRBJ1-1	CASSLGGVYTEAFF
NA	TRBV18	TRBJ2-7	CASHTAGSHDSYEQYF
NA	TRBV28	TRBJ2-2	CASSSPSGGTTGELFF
NA	TRBV10-3	TRBJ2-3	CAISEPSETDTQYF
NA	TRBV6-6	TRBJ1-4	CASRRGQSSTNEKLFF
few	TRBV30	TRBJ1-1	CAWSLGGKTAEAFF
NA	TRBV5-1	TRBJ2-5	CASSLVPSGGAYQETQYF
NA	TRBV10-3	TRBJ2-7	CAIRTEAYEQYF
NA	TRBV19	TRBJ1-4	CASSSRQAATNEKLFF
once	TRBV5-4	TRBJ2-7	CASSFVQGSSFYEQYF
NA	TRBV11-3	NA	CASSLRGAVTYEQYF
NA	TRBV9	TRBJ2-7	CASSAGRQVYEQYF
NA	TRBV11-3	TRBJ2-1	CASSPGGGHNEQFF
NA	TRBV5-1	TRBJ1-3	CASSTGDRGSVGNTIYF
few	TRBV9	TRBJ2-1	CASSVSGTVQNEQFF
NA	TRBV5-1	TRBJ2-7	CASSPELAYEQYF
NA	TRBV24-1	TRBJ1-2	CATSDPGLRDYGYTF
NA	TRBV5-4	TRBJ2-5	CASSRRTSGSLGETQYF
NA	TRBV5-3	TRBJ2-1	CARSLPRAGGYNEQFF
few	TRBV2	TRBJ1-5	CASRGLRSNQPQHF
NA	TRBV6-5	TRBJ2-1	CATRQGDNEQFF
NA	TRBV7-7	TRBJ1-6	CASNSDPGPGDSPLHF
NA	TRBV15	TRBJ1-1	CATSKIKEFRDRANTEAFF
few	TRBV5-6	TRBJ1-4	CASANRGQRNEKLFF
once	TRBV5-4	TRBJ2-2	CASSRRRGGQNTGELFF
NA	TRBV5-1	TRBJ1-2	CASSPKDRGQNYGYTF
few	TRBV2	TRBJ1-1	CASSEEQYTEAFF
NA	TRBV3-1/TRBV3-2	TRBJ2-7	CASSQKGVAYEQYF
NA	TRBV10-3	TRBJ1-1	CAISQQGGDTEAFF
once	TRBV2	TRBJ1-2	CASSVDRVRGYTF
NA	TRBV21-1	TRBJ1-2	CASSKAQGQGRNNGYTF
NA	TRBV11-3	TRBJ1-1	CASSSAGTTRSAFF
NA	TRBV9	TRBJ2-2	CASSGTQGTELFF
NA	TRBV7-3	TRBJ2-3	CASSIDRGTDTQYF
NA	TRBV5-4	TRBJ2-6	CASSLANRVTGANVLTF
NA	TRBV10-3	TRBJ1-6	CAIRGGGSLNSPLHF